This TCR beta chain was recorded in a study of blood T cell repertoires in COVID-19. V lost 3 bases and J lost 4, with 18 bases in between. Germline V gene data show CDR1 as MDHEN and CDR2 as SYDVKM. This CDR3 region has 16 residues. Original methodology: Reference gene primers were amplified, and this amplification served to estimate nucleated cell counts. Sequencing used immunoSEQ multiplex PCR; TCRdb keeps in-frame clones, though not all of them. Clonal size and the V and J genes are those of that table, whereas D and trimming came from the DNA. The table records about 250,000 clones, 70% to 90% of them present only once.

The origin of this receptor is a woman aged 50 to 60 who had been exposed to COVID-19. The J gene is TRBJ2-5, the V gene TRBV28; TRBD2 might be the D (5 bases). Sequencing used PBMCs or T cells enriched from blood (not recorded which). DNA for the CDR3: TGTGCCAGCAGTTTTGTGAGGGTGAGCGTAGGAGAGACCCAGTACTTC. Its protein is CASSFVRVSVGETQYF.